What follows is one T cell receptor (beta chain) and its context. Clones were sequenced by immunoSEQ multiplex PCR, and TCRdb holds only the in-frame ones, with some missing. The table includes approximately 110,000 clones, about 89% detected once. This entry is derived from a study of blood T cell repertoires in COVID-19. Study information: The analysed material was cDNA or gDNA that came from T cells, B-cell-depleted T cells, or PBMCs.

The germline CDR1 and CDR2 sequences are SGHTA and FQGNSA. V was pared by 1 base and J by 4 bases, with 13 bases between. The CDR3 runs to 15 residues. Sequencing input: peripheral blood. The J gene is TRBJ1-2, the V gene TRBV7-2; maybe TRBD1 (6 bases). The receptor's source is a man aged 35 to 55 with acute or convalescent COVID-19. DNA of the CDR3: TGTGCCAGCAGCTTAGTCCCCAGGGGTGGCTATGGCTACACCTTC. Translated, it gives CASSLVPRGGYGYTF.